A selection of T cell receptor beta chains follows, all from one sample in a study of metastatic and nonmetastatic thyroid tumors. MiXCR re-clonotyped the PCR reads for TCRdb. The data show about 43,000 clones, approximately 3% seen once. The sequenced material came from blood. The receptors derive from a female donor with papillary thyroid cancer or a benign thyroid nodule (not recorded which). Some clones in this sample may be carry-over from other donors' samples. CDR3s include the opening cysteine and the closing phenylalanine or tryptophan. D genes are given only for firm matches. Clone size is stated in some rows and not others, as once, few, many or a class when expanded.

>TRBJ1-4|many|NA|TRBV29-1
TGCAGCGTTGGGTGGGGGGCCGGTAATGAAAAACTGTTTTTT
CSVGWGAGNEKLFF
>TRBJ2-2|NA|NA|TRBV7-9
TGTGCCAGCAGCTTAAGACTAGGTGACACCGGGGAGCTGTTTTTT
CASSLRLGDTGELFF
>TRBJ2-1|few|NA|TRBV5-1
TGCGCCAGCAGCTCCGGGACTGGGCCCGACAATGAGCAGTTCTTC
CASSSGTGPDNEQFF
>TRBJ2-1|many|TRBD1|TRBV11-3
TGTGCCAGCAGCTTAGATCAGCGATTAGACAGGGGAGCTCACTACAATGAGCAGTTCTTC
CASSLDQRLDRGAHYNEQFF
>TRBJ1-1|many|NA|TRBV2
TGTGCCAGCAAAGTACCAGCTCGGAACACTGAAGCTTTCTTT
CASKVPARNTEAFF
>TRBJ2-3|many|TRBD2|TRBV20-1
TGCAGTGCTAGCGAACCTAGCGGGAGGGAAGATACGCAGTATTTT
CSASEPSGREDTQYF
>TRBJ2-1|NA|TRBD1|TRBV6-1
TGTGCCAGCAGGCCGGGACAGGGGAATGAGCAGTTCTTC
CASRPGQGNEQFF
>TRBJ2-1|many|NA|TRBV28
TGTGCCAGCAGTGAACGACAGCGGAGGCAGTTCTTC
CASSERQRRQFF
>TRBJ2-3|many|NA|TRBV7-9
TGTGCCAGCAGCCCTCAAAATACGCAGTATTTT
CASSPQNTQYF
>TRBJ2-5|many|TRBD1|TRBV30
TGTGCCTGGAGTACCCAGACAGGGCGGCAAGAGACCCAGTACTTC
CAWSTQTGRQETQYF
>TRBJ1-6|many|TRBD1|TRBV5-6
TGTGCCAGCAGCCCAGGGACAGGGGCCTATAATTCACCCCTCCACTTT
CASSPGTGAYNSPLHF